A single sample is the source of the 10 T cell receptor beta chains below, sequenced in a study of identical twins. TCRdb reanalysed the 5' RACE reads using MiXCR and keeps one entry per CDR3 protein. The profile shows some 1,600,000 distinct CDR3 sequences, about 32% of them singletons. What was sequenced was cord blood. These receptors all come from a newborn girl in good health.

This clonotype occurred many times. The V and J genes are TRBV20-1 and TRBJ2-1; possible D gene TRBD2, 5 bases. Germline CDR1 is DFQATT and CDR2 is SNEGSKA (reference sequence). V lost 0 bases to trimming and J lost 7 bases, with 7 bases between them. The CDR3 loop spans 12 amino acids. CDR3: CSARDRGNEQFF. In DNA form, the CDR3 reads TGCAGTGCTAGAGATCGCGGGAATGAGCAGTTCTTC.

Comments on this clonotype: Sequence at one end of the junction differs from germline and may be a read error. V gene TRBV28 combines with J gene TRBJ1-2; D uncertain. The CDR3 sequence is 11 residues long. CDR1 is MDHEN, CDR2 SYDVKM, per germline. The CDR3 loop is CASSFRYGNTF. In DNA form, the CDR3 reads TGTGCCAGCAGTTTTCGTTATGGCAACACCTTC.

The rearrangement joins TRBV2 to TRBJ1-1; no reliable D call. The CDR3 is 15 residues long. The germline V and J ends were trimmed by 1 base and 1 base, with 10 bases remaining between them. Germline-derived CDR1 and CDR2 are SNHLY and FYNNEI. CDR3 loop: CASSEGAPGNTEAFF. The DNA for the CDR3 is TGTGCCAGCAGTGAAGGAGCGCCAGGGAACACTGAAGCTTTCTTT.

The chain combines TRBV20-1 with TRBJ2-7; D unresolved. The CDR3 runs 15 residues. The germline gives CDR1 DFQATT, CDR2 SNEGSKA (reference sequence). The germline V and J ends were trimmed by 0 bases and 2 bases, with 14 bases remaining between them. For the CDR3, the DNA is TGCAGTGCTAGAGATCCCCTTATGGATCCCTACGAGCAGTACTTC. It specifies CSARDPLMDPYEQYF.

V is TRBV20-1 and J is TRBJ1-1; perhaps TRBD1 as D (6 bases). Germline V gene data show CDR1 as DFQATT and CDR2 as SNEGSKA (reference sequence). The V and J ends lost 6 bases and 1 base respectively, with 12 bases between them. The CDR3 covers 13 residues. Here the CDR3 reads CSAPQGPNTEAFF. DNA of the CDR3: TGCAGTGCGCCCCAGGGGCCGAACACTGAAGCTTTCTTT.

This clonotype was found a few times. V usage is TRBV5-1 and J usage is TRBJ2-5, with 9 bases that match TRBD2. The CDR3 is 13 amino acids. V shed 2 bases, J shed 11 bases, and the junction held 7 bases outside the gene matches. The germline V gene encodes CDR1 SGHRS and CDR2 YFSETQ. In DNA form, the CDR3 reads TGCGCCAGCAGCTTATCTAGCGGGACTGAGCAGTACTTC. Translated, it gives CASSLSSGTEQYF. The complete variable domain, with remaining parts taken from reference TRBV5-1 and TRBJ2-5, reads KAGVTQTPRYLIKTRGQQVTLSCSPISGHRSVSWYQQTPGQGLQFLFEYFSETQRNKGNFPGRFSGRQFSNSRSEMNVSTLELGDSALYLCASSLSSGTEQYFGPGTRLLVL.

This clonotype has a handful of counts. The V call is TRBV28, the J call TRBJ2-2, with a possible D match to TRBD2 (6 bases). Germline assignment: CDR1 MDHEN and CDR2 SYDVKM. The CDR3 spans 16 residues. The ends were cut back, 5 bases at V and 0 bases at J, with 13 bases in the middle. CDR3 protein: CASSPRLGANTGELFF. CDR3 coding DNA: TGTGCCAGCAGTCCCAGACTAGGTGCGAACACCGGGGAGCTGTTTTTT.

The chain uses TRBV20-1 and TRBJ2-1; D is uncertain. CDR3 length: 14 residues. Trimming cost V 8 bases and J 4 bases, with 18 bases left between them. Germline V CDR1 and CDR2: DFQATT, SNEGSKA (reference sequence). The CDR3 DNA reads TGCAGTACTACCCCTCAACAAGGTTACAATGAGCAGTTCTTC. It is translated as CSTTPQQGYNEQFF.

Only a few counts were recorded for this clonotype. CDR3 DNA: TGTGCCAGCAGCCCCAGGGTTTTGTTGGGGGGGCCGTTTCAAGAGACCCAGTACTTC. It codes for CASSPRVLLGGPFQETQYF. The chain has TRBV4-2 and TRBJ2-5; a weak D match, TRBD2 (7 bases). Germline CDR1 and CDR2: LGHNA and YNFKEQ. Between the trimmed V and J ends, which lost 4 bases and 2 bases, there was a span of 26 bases. The CDR3 is made up of 19 amino acids.

Only a few counts were recorded for this clonotype. The rearrangement joins TRBV2 to TRBJ2-1; D gene ambiguous. Between the trimmed V and J ends, which lost 2 bases and 9 bases, there was a span of 17 bases. The CDR3 totals 15 residues. Germline V gene lookup returns CDR1 SNHLY and CDR2 FYNNEI. CDR3 residues: CASSERVRPLGEQFF. Here the CDR3 DNA reads TGTGCCAGCAGTGAACGGGTGAGACCCCTTGGTGAGCAGTTCTTC. Full variable domain (rest looked up from reference TRBV2 and TRBJ2-1): EPEVTQTPSHQVTQMGQEVILRCVPISNHLYFYWYRQILGQKVEFLVSFYNNEISEKSEIFDDQFSVERPDGSNFTLKIRSTKLEDSAMYFCASSERVRPLGEQFFGPGTRLTVL.